These T cell receptor beta chains were read from a single sample in a study of post-analysis software for immune sequencing data. TCRdb fed the PCR reads into MiXCR, producing one record per CDR3 protein. The profile covers more than 350,000 distinct CDR3 sequences, with roughly 38% appearing a single time and 6% to 9% taken by the ten largest. Sequencing was carried out using blood. Receptors originate from a girl aged 2 to 9 with multiple sclerosis. The CDR3 runs from the conserved cysteine through the conserved F or W. A D gene is named only where the DNA matches it firmly. Clone size is given for some rows only: seen once, a few or many times, or a class if the clone is expanded.

D gene: NA; J gene: TRBJ1-6; V gene: TRBV5-1; clone size: NA; CDR3 DNA: TGCGCCAGCAGCTATGGGTGGGATAATTCACCCCTCCACTTT; CDR3 protein: CASSYGWDNSPLHF
D gene: NA; J gene: TRBJ2-5; V gene: TRBV18; clone size: NA; CDR3 DNA: TGTGCCAGCTCACCACCGGAAGAGACCCAGTACTTC; CDR3 protein: CASSPPEETQYF
D gene: NA; J gene: TRBJ2-5; V gene: TRBV28; clone size: NA; CDR3 DNA: TGTGCCAGCAGTACTCACGGAGAAGAGACCCAGTACTTC; CDR3 protein: CASSTHGEETQYF
D gene: NA; J gene: TRBJ2-7; V gene: TRBV6-1; clone size: NA; CDR3 DNA: TGTGCCAGCAGTCAGGACGGCACCTACGAGCAGTACTTC; CDR3 protein: CASSQDGTYEQYF
D gene: TRBD1; J gene: TRBJ2-5; V gene: TRBV9; clone size: NA; CDR3 DNA: TGTGCCAGCAGCGTGTACAGGGGGCCAGAAGAGACCCAGTACTTC; CDR3 protein: CASSVYRGPEETQYF
D gene: TRBD1; J gene: TRBJ1-2; V gene: TRBV7-2; clone size: NA; CDR3 DNA: TGTGCCAGCAGTATCAGACAGGGCGTCTATGGCTACACCTTC; CDR3 protein: CASSIRQGVYGYTF
D gene: NA; J gene: TRBJ2-5; V gene: TRBV6-5; clone size: many; CDR3 DNA: TGTGCCAGCGGGGGGGCGTACCAAGAGACCCAGTACTTC; CDR3 protein: CASGGAYQETQYF
D gene: TRBD1; J gene: TRBJ2-7; V gene: TRBV10-3; clone size: few; CDR3 DNA: TGTGCCATCAGTGAAACAAGGACCGGGACAGGGGGCAAAGACGAGCAGTACTTC; CDR3 protein: CAISETRTGTGGKDEQYF
D gene: NA; J gene: TRBJ2-2; V gene: TRBV4-3; clone size: NA; CDR3 DNA: TGCGCCAGCAGCCGCACTACAGGGAACACCGGGGAGCTGTTTTTT; CDR3 protein: CASSRTTGNTGELFF
D gene: NA; J gene: TRBJ1-2; V gene: TRBV12-3/TRBV12-4; clone size: NA; CDR3 DNA: TGTGCCGGCAGTTTTGGACACGCTCTAGGGTATGGCTACACCTTC; CDR3 protein: CAGSFGHALGYGYTF
D gene: TRBD1; J gene: TRBJ1-1; V gene: TRBV29-1; clone size: NA; CDR3 DNA: TGCAGCGCCTACCAGGGGGCGGGGGAAGCTTTCTTT; CDR3 protein: CSAYQGAGEAFF
D gene: NA; J gene: TRBJ2-4; V gene: TRBV29-1; clone size: NA; CDR3 DNA: TGCGGCGTTGTAGTTCCAGCCAAAAACATTCAGTACTTC; CDR3 protein: CGVVVPAKNIQYF
D gene: NA; J gene: TRBJ2-5; V gene: TRBV20-1; clone size: NA; CDR3 DNA: TGCAGTGCAAATGCAGGGATTCTTAGACGGGAGACCCAGTACTTC; CDR3 protein: CSANAGILRRETQYF
D gene: NA; J gene: TRBJ2-7; V gene: TRBV11-2; clone size: few; CDR3 DNA: TGTGCCAGCAGCTCCATCGGGCCTTCTGGCGAGCAGTACTTC; CDR3 protein: CASSSIGPSGEQYF
D gene: NA; J gene: TRBJ2-1; V gene: TRBV20-1; clone size: few; CDR3 DNA: TGCAGTGCTTTTCAGGGTAACTACAATGAGCAGTTCTTC; CDR3 protein: CSAFQGNYNEQFF
D gene: NA; J gene: TRBJ2-1; V gene: TRBV13; clone size: NA; CDR3 DNA: TGTGCCAGCAGCCCCCCATCGGATCGCAATGAGCAGTTCTTC; CDR3 protein: CASSPPSDRNEQFF
D gene: TRBD1; J gene: TRBJ2-5; V gene: TRBV11-1; clone size: few; CDR3 DNA: TGTGCCAGCAGCTTCGGGACAGTCCAAGAGACCCAGTACTTC; CDR3 protein: CASSFGTVQETQYF
D gene: NA; J gene: TRBJ2-1; V gene: TRBV12-3/TRBV12-4; clone size: NA; CDR3 DNA: TGTGCCAGCAGCCCTACCGGTGGGAAAGGGTACAATGAGCAGTTCTTC; CDR3 protein: CASSPTGGKGYNEQFF
D gene: TRBD2; J gene: TRBJ2-3; V gene: TRBV12-3/TRBV12-4; clone size: NA; CDR3 DNA: TGTGCCAGCAGCGCGGGGAGCGGGAGGGTCCCCATAGATACGCAGTATTTT; CDR3 protein: CASSAGSGRVPIDTQYF
D gene: NA; J gene: TRBJ2-3; V gene: TRBV6-5; clone size: NA; CDR3 DNA: TGTGCCAGCAGTTACTCCCTGACTAGTCCCACAGATACGCAGTATTTT; CDR3 protein: CASSYSLTSPTDTQYF
D gene: NA; J gene: TRBJ2-7; V gene: TRBV6-5; clone size: NA; CDR3 DNA: TGTGTCAGCAGTTACTTCCGGGGGCTGGGATACGAGCAGTACTTC; CDR3 protein: CVSSYFRGLGYEQYF
D gene: TRBD2; J gene: TRBJ2-3; V gene: TRBV28; clone size: few; CDR3 DNA: TGTGCCAGCAGTCCGCCGGGACTAGCGGGATCAGATACGCAGTATTTT; CDR3 protein: CASSPPGLAGSDTQYF
D gene: NA; J gene: TRBJ1-1; V gene: TRBV7-3; clone size: few; CDR3 DNA: TGTGCCAACAGCTTAGCAACCGGGACCGACACTGAAGCTTTCTTT; CDR3 protein: CANSLATGTDTEAFF
D gene: NA; J gene: TRBJ2-7; V gene: TRBV6-5; clone size: NA; CDR3 DNA: TGTGCCAGCAGTTACTCATTGATACAGGGTGCCGGCTACGAGCAGTACTTC; CDR3 protein: CASSYSLIQGAGYEQYF
D gene: NA; J gene: TRBJ2-7; V gene: TRBV6-5; clone size: NA; CDR3 DNA: TGTGCCAGCAGTTACCAAGGGGTCCTCTCCTACGAGCAGTACTTC; CDR3 protein: CASSYQGVLSYEQYF
D gene: TRBD1; J gene: TRBJ2-3; V gene: TRBV15; clone size: NA; CDR3 DNA: TGTGCCACCAGCCCTAGACAGGGAGCAGATACGCAGTATTTT; CDR3 protein: CATSPRQGADTQYF
D gene: TRBD1; J gene: TRBJ1-4; V gene: TRBV6-5; clone size: NA; CDR3 DNA: TGTGCCAGCAGAAGGGACAGGGGGCGCGAAAAACTGTTTTTT; CDR3 protein: CASRRDRGREKLFF
D gene: NA; J gene: TRBJ1-1; V gene: TRBV29-1; clone size: NA; CDR3 DNA: TGCAGCGTTGAATTTACTTACACTGAAGCTTTCTTT; CDR3 protein: CSVEFTYTEAFF
D gene: NA; J gene: TRBJ2-1; V gene: TRBV7-3; clone size: few; CDR3 DNA: TGTGCCAGCAGCTTAGCAAGCGCCGGATACAATGAGCAGTTCTTC; CDR3 protein: CASSLASAGYNEQFF
D gene: NA; J gene: TRBJ2-7; V gene: TRBV3-1; clone size: NA; CDR3 DNA: TGTGCCGGCAGCCAGGTCAGCTCCGAGCAGTACTTC; CDR3 protein: CAGSQVSSEQYF
D gene: TRBD1; J gene: TRBJ2-5; V gene: TRBV5-1; clone size: once; CDR3 DNA: TGCGCCAGCAGCCCCCGACAGGGGCCCCAAGAGACCCAGTACTTC; CDR3 protein: CASSPRQGPQETQYF
D gene: NA; J gene: TRBJ2-1; V gene: TRBV10-3; clone size: few; CDR3 DNA: TGTGCCATCAGTGAGTTCGGGGGGCCCAATGAGCAGTTCTTC; CDR3 protein: CAISEFGGPNEQFF
D gene: NA; J gene: TRBJ2-7; V gene: TRBV19; clone size: NA; CDR3 DNA: TGTGCCAGTAGTTCCCTCCAAACCGAGCAGTACTTC; CDR3 protein: CASSSLQTEQYF
D gene: NA; J gene: TRBJ2-7; V gene: TRBV27; clone size: few; CDR3 DNA: TGTGCCAGCAGTCTACAGGCAAACTCCTACGAGCAGTACTTC; CDR3 protein: CASSLQANSYEQYF
D gene: TRBD1; J gene: TRBJ1-2; V gene: TRBV3-1; clone size: NA; CDR3 DNA: TGTGCCAGCAGTCAGAGACAGGGTGGTCATGGCTACACCTTC; CDR3 protein: CASSQRQGGHGYTF
D gene: TRBD2; J gene: TRBJ2-7; V gene: TRBV20-1; clone size: NA; CDR3 DNA: TGCAGTGCTAGCGGGACTAGGCTCTCCTACGAGCAGTACTTC; CDR3 protein: CSASGTRLSYEQYF
D gene: NA; J gene: TRBJ1-5; V gene: TRBV20-1; clone size: NA; CDR3 DNA: TGCAGTGCTAGAGCAATGAAAGGACAGAATAGCAATCAGCCCCAGCATTTT; CDR3 protein: CSARAMKGQNSNQPQHF
D gene: NA; J gene: TRBJ1-4; V gene: TRBV9; clone size: few; CDR3 DNA: TGTGCCAGCAGCGTAGATGAGGGTATTAATGAAAAACTGTTTTTT; CDR3 protein: CASSVDEGINEKLFF
D gene: NA; J gene: TRBJ2-7; V gene: TRBV20-1; clone size: NA; CDR3 DNA: TGCAGTGCTAGAGCTCAATACGAGCAGTACTTC; CDR3 protein: CSARAQYEQYF
D gene: NA; J gene: TRBJ2-3; V gene: TRBV6-1; clone size: NA; CDR3 DNA: TGTGCCAGCAGTGTATGGGGGGCCGGGGGCGATACGCAGTATTTT; CDR3 protein: CASSVWGAGGDTQYF
D gene: TRBD1; J gene: TRBJ2-7; V gene: TRBV6-5; clone size: once; CDR3 DNA: TGTGCCAGCAGTAAAAAGGGACAGGGGATCTACAATGAGCAGTACTTC; CDR3 protein: CASSKKGQGIYNEQYF
D gene: TRBD2; J gene: TRBJ2-1; V gene: TRBV6-1; clone size: NA; CDR3 DNA: TGTGCCAGCACCCTACTAGCGGGAGGGCCGGGGGATGAGCAGTTCTTC; CDR3 protein: CASTLLAGGPGDEQFF
D gene: NA; J gene: TRBJ1-5; V gene: TRBV7-3; clone size: few; CDR3 DNA: TGTGCCAGCAGCTCCCGCACAACCAAGGTGGATCAGCCCCAGCATTTT; CDR3 protein: CASSSRTTKVDQPQHF
D gene: NA; J gene: TRBJ2-7; V gene: TRBV20-1; clone size: NA; CDR3 DNA: TGCAGTGCTAGAGATATGGGGTACATGGGTTGGGACGAGCAGTACTTC; CDR3 protein: CSARDMGYMGWDEQYF
D gene: TRBD1; J gene: TRBJ2-5; V gene: TRBV6-6; clone size: NA; CDR3 DNA: TGTGCCAGTGGTGACAGGGCCTACAATGAGCAGTACTTC; CDR3 protein: CASGDRAYNEQYF
D gene: NA; J gene: TRBJ2-5; V gene: TRBV7-2; clone size: few; CDR3 DNA: TGTGCCAGCAGCTTAGAGGTTCAGCGTCAAGAGACCCAGTACTTC; CDR3 protein: CASSLEVQRQETQYF